The 28 T cell receptor beta chains reported below all come from one sample, sequenced in a study of CD8 T cells in Susac syndrome. The RNA input was about 0.45 to 1 ug, and it was reverse transcribed with random hexamers. TCRdb itself ran the immunoSEQ multiplex PCR reads through MiXCR, one entry per CDR3 protein. The sample has some 110,000 distinct CDR3 sequences, about 92% seen once. The sample taken for sequencing was CD4+ T cells from PBMCs. The receptors stem from a human donor with multiple sclerosis.

V and J are TRBV12-3 or TRBV12-4 and TRBJ2-7; tentative D call: TRBD1 (6 bases). The V end was cut by 2 bases, the J end by 7 bases, with 9 bases between. This CDR3 has 12 residues. CDR3 residues: CASSLQGLEQYF. CDR3 nucleotides: TGTGCCAGCAGTTTACAGGGGTTGGAGCAGTACTTC.

CDR3 DNA: TGTGCCTGGACCACGTCCAGAACTAACTATGGCTACACCTTC. Its protein product is CAWTTSRTNYGYTF. J is TRBJ1-2 and V is TRBV30; the D is unclear. V was shortened by 4 bases and J by 0 bases, with 12 bases between the two germline ends. The CDR3 is 14 amino acids. Germline V gives CDR1 GTSNPN, CDR2 SVGIG (reference sequence).

CDR3 DNA: TGTGCCAGCAGCAGAGACCCTGGCCCTAACTATGGCTACACCTTC. Translated, it gives CASSRDPGPNYGYTF. This chain uses TRBV5-4 with TRBJ1-2; D call uncertain. Per germline, CDR1 SGHNT and CDR2 YYREEE (reference sequence). The V end lost 4 bases, the J end lost 0 bases, and 13 bases lay between the germline ends. The CDR3 has 15 residues. The full variable domain, rest sourced from reference TRBV5-4 and TRBJ1-2, is ETGVTQSPTHLIKTRGQQVTLRCSSQSGHNTVSWYQQALGQGPQFIFQYYREEENGRGNFPPRFSGLQFPNYSSELNVNALELDDSALYLCASSRDPGPNYGYTFGSGTRLTVV.

The chain combines TRBV20-1 with TRBJ1-2; D gene unclear. The CDR3 is 10 amino acids. Germline V gene lookup returns CDR1 DFQATT and CDR2 SNEGSKA (reference sequence). V was cut by 3 bases and J by 6 bases, with 5 bases left in between. The CDR3 is CSASRDGYTF. In DNA form, the CDR3 reads TGCAGTGCTAGCCGTGATGGCTACACCTTC.

This clonotype was observed a single time. This chain uses TRBV12-3 or TRBV12-4 with TRBJ1-5; 8 bases align to TRBD1. This CDR3 region has 13 residues. V trimming: 6 bases; J trimming: 5 bases; junction bases outside the gene matches: 3. The CDR3 loop is CASRGTGDQPQHF. The CDR3 DNA reads as TGTGCCAGCAGAGGGACAGGAGATCAGCCCCAGCATTTT.

The chain employs TRBV27 and TRBJ1-1; D ambiguous. V was clipped by 3 bases and J by 0 bases, with 5 bases between them. CDR3 length equals 13 residues. Germline V gene data show CDR1 as MNHEY and CDR2 as SMNVEV (reference sequence). The CDR3 DNA sequence: TGTGCCAGCAGTTTGACGATGAACACTGAAGCTTTCTTT. Translation: CASSLTMNTEAFF.

This chain uses TRBV5-1 with TRBJ1-2; 10 bases line up with TRBD1. The CDR3 covers 17 residues. The germline gives CDR1 SGHRS, CDR2 YFSETQ. The V and J ends lost 5 bases and 7 bases, in that order; junction bases with no gene match: 17. In DNA, the CDR3 is TGCGCCAGCAGACCTACGGAGGGACAGGGGCCCTTCGGTGGCTACACCTTC. It is translated as CASRPTEGQGPFGGYTF.

The V gene is TRBV6-5, the J gene TRBJ2-1, with TRBD1 as a possible D gene (6 bases). The CDR3 loop spans 12 amino acids. Trimming cost V 5 bases and J 7 bases, with 9 bases left between them. Germline CDR1 and CDR2: MNHEY and SVGAGI. CDR3 DNA sequence: TGTGCCAGCAGTCTTAGGGGGAATGAGCAGTTCTTC. Its translation is CASSLRGNEQFF.

This chain uses TRBV6-2 or TRBV6-3 with TRBJ2-7, with 9 bases identical to TRBD1. CDR3 length: 15 amino acids. J gave up 3 bases and V 7 bases, and 10 bases lay outside the gene matches. Germline V gene data show CDR1 as MNHEY and CDR2 as SVGEGT. The CDR3 sequence is CASTRVRGQGYEQYF. CDR3 DNA sequence: TGTGCCAGCACCAGGGTCAGGGGACAGGGCTACGAGCAGTACTTC.

This chain joins TRBV11-2 and TRBJ2-7; 7 bases agree with TRBD1. This CDR3 contains 15 residues. Germline lookup yields CDR1 SGHAT and CDR2 FQNNGV. The J segment lost 3 bases and the V segment lost 4 bases, leaving 9 bases of the junction unmatched. The CDR3 DNA reads as TGTGCCAGCAGCTCCCCTGAGACAGGGAGCTACGAGCAGTACTTC. Amino acids: CASSSPETGSYEQYF.

The rearrangement links TRBV5-1 to TRBJ1-5, with 7 bases matching TRBD1. V lost 3 bases to trimming and J lost 0 bases; unmatched junction nucleotides: 3. The CDR3 loop spans 15 amino acids. CDR1 is SGHRS and CDR2 is YFSETQ in the germline V gene. The chain's CDR3 is CASSSGTDSNQPQHF. The CDR3 coding sequence is TGCGCCAGCAGCTCCGGGACAGATAGCAATCAGCCCCAGCATTTT.

This chain uses TRBV3-1 with TRBJ2-7; 10 positions match TRBD1. CDR1 LGHDT and CDR2 YNNKEL come from the germline V gene (reference sequence). The trim removed 6 bases at V and 6 bases at J, leaving 11 bases unmatched. This CDR3 spans 15 amino acids. The DNA of the CDR3 is TGTGCCAGCAGTTTACCCGGGACAGGGGTCGTCGAGCAGTACTTC. It specifies CASSLPGTGVVEQYF.

This CDR3 is CASSLVAGDYGYTF. The CDR3 DNA is TGTGCCAGCAGCTTAGTTGCAGGGGACTATGGCTACACCTTC. The V call is TRBV7-2, the J call TRBJ1-2; tentatively, D is TRBD1 (6 bases). V was shortened by 1 base and J by 3 bases, with 9 bases between the two germline ends. The germline V gene encodes CDR1 SGHTA and CDR2 FQGNSA. CDR3 length equals 14 residues.

This rearrangement joins TRBV28 to TRBJ2-7; D not resolved. V lost 2 bases to trimming and J lost 3 bases, with 8 bases between them. The CDR3 spans 13 residues. Per the germline V gene, CDR1 is MDHEN and CDR2 is SYDVKM. In DNA form, the CDR3 reads TGTGCCAGCAGTTTACCAGTCAGCTACGAGCAGTACTTC. The encoded protein is CASSLPVSYEQYF. Full variable domain (remainder filled in from reference TRBV28 and TRBJ2-7): DVKVTQSSRYLVKRTGEKVFLECVQDMDHENMFWYRQDPGLGLRLIYFSYDVKMKEKGDIPEGYSVSREKKERFSLILESASTNQTSMYLCASSLPVSYEQYFGPGTRLTVT.

The V call is TRBV6-1, the J call TRBJ1-5; TRBD1 agrees at 7 bases. The germline gives CDR1 MNHNS, CDR2 SASEGT. Germline trimming cut 2 bases from V and 7 bases from J; bases unmatched to any gene: 17. This CDR3 has 18 residues. CDR3 amino acids: CASSEILGGRGARQPQHF. CDR3 nucleotides: TGTGCCAGCAGTGAAATCCTGGGGGGCAGGGGGGCAAGACAGCCCCAGCATTTT.

The chain carries TRBV6-2 or TRBV6-3 and TRBJ2-5; the D gene is possibly TRBD1 (5 bases). The germline V gene encodes CDR1 MNHEY and CDR2 SVGEGT. The V gene lost 6 bases and the J gene lost 2 bases, with 10 bases spanning the gap. The CDR3 has 13 residues. For the CDR3, the DNA is TGTGCCAGCAGCGGACATATACAAGAGACCCAGTACTTC. Protein sequence: CASSGHIQETQYF.

In this sample, this clonotype turned up once. The chain couples TRBV7-2 to TRBJ1-1, with D maybe TRBD1 (6 bases). Germline V CDR1 and CDR2: SGHTA, FQGNSA. This CDR3 is built from 14 residues. The germline V and J ends were trimmed by 3 bases and 10 bases, with 18 bases remaining between them. DNA of the CDR3: TGTGCCAGCAGCTTCTCAGGACAGACCTTTTCAGCTTTCTTT. Its protein is CASSFSGQTFSAFF.

The chain joins TRBV5-6 to TRBJ2-3, with D perhaps TRBD2 (6 bases). The CDR3 is made up of 15 amino acids. Per the germline V gene, CDR1 is SGHDT and CDR2 is YYEEEE. V lost 1 base to trimming and J lost 2 bases, with 11 bases between them. CDR3 DNA: TGTGCCAGCAGCTTGTGGGCGGGGAACACAGATACGCAGTATTTT. As protein: CASSLWAGNTDTQYF.

This clonotype appeared a few times. This chain links TRBV12-3 or TRBV12-4 with TRBJ1-2; D gene uncertain. The CDR3 runs 14 residues. The V end was cut by 1 base, the J end by 0 bases, with 6 bases between. The CDR3 DNA is TGTGCCAGCAGTTTAGAGGGTTCTAACTATGGCTACACCTTC. Its protein is CASSLEGSNYGYTF.

The CDR3 DNA is TGCAGTGCTAGGCGGGTTGCCGGAAACACCATATATTTT. It yields the protein CSARRVAGNTIYF. The genes are TRBV20-1 and TRBJ1-3; D uncertain. CDR1 and CDR2 (germline): DFQATT, SNEGSKA (reference sequence). There are 13 residues in the CDR3. V was shortened by 3 bases and J by 4 bases, with 10 bases between the two germline ends.

V gene TRBV11-1 combines with J gene TRBJ2-7; 9 bases line up with TRBD1. The CDR3 consists of 15 residues. Germline V gene data show CDR1 as SGHAT and CDR2 as FQDESV (reference sequence). Trimming removed 6 bases from V and 4 bases from J; junction bases left unmatched: 10. Here the CDR3 reads CASSRWSDRGYEQYF. DNA for the CDR3: TGTGCCAGCAGTCGCTGGTCGGACAGGGGTTACGAGCAGTACTTC. Full variable domain (missing parts from reference TRBV11-1 and TRBJ2-7): EAEVAQSPRYKITEKSQAVAFWCDPISGHATLYWYRQILGQGPELLVQFQDESVVDDSQLPKDRFSAERLKGVDSTLKIQPAELGDSAMYLCASSRWSDRGYEQYFGPGTRLTVT.

The V gene is TRBV18, the J gene TRBJ1-2, with 7 bases that match TRBD1. The CDR3 contains 15 residues. From germline, CDR1 is KGHSH and CDR2 LQKENI. Trimming at V came to 6 bases and at J to 4 bases, leaving 11 bases not matched to a gene. CDR3 DNA: TGTGCCAGCTCCCTCGACACAGGGGATCTCTATGGCTACACCTTC. It codes for CASSLDTGDLYGYTF.

The genes are TRBV18 and TRBJ2-1, with 12 bases identical to TRBD2. Looked up from germline, CDR1 is KGHSH and CDR2 is LQKENI. There are 15 residues in the CDR3. Unmatched junction bases numbered 1, after V lost 2 bases and J lost 5 bases. The DNA of the CDR3 is TGTGCCAGCTCACCAGGACTAGCGGGGAACAATGAGCAGTTCTTC. As protein: CASSPGLAGNNEQFF.

The chain links TRBV19 to TRBJ1-5; 7 positions match TRBD1. The CDR3 covers 13 residues. CDR1 is LNHDA and CDR2 is SQIVND in the germline V gene (reference sequence). V trimming: 6 bases; J trimming: 2 bases; junction bases outside the gene matches: 1. CDR3 DNA: TGTGCCAGTAGCGGGACAGGCAATCAGCCCCAGCATTTT. Translated: CASSGTGNQPQHF.

This clonotype has a single count. The CDR3 loop is CASSRRSSGGNTGELFF. The DNA of the CDR3 is TGTGCCAGCAGCCGTAGGTCCAGCGGGGGGAACACCGGGGAGCTGTTTTTT. The rearrangement joins TRBV9 to TRBJ2-2; 8 bases map to TRBD2. Germline V lookup: CDR1 SGDLS, CDR2 YYNGEE. Losses at the gene ends were 4 bases for V and 1 base for J; bases not matched to a gene: 9. CDR3 length: 17 amino acids.

The rearrangement uses TRBV5-6 and TRBJ1-1; D might be TRBD1 (6 bases). Germline values: CDR1 SGHDT, CDR2 YYEEEE. The CDR3 is 15 residues long. V was cut by 0 bases and J by 5 bases, with 14 bases left in between. CDR3 sequence reads: CASSLVQGIGTEAFF. CDR3 sequence (DNA): TGTGCCAGCAGCTTGGTGCAGGGGATAGGGACTGAAGCTTTCTTT.

The chain uses TRBV5-1 and TRBJ1-1, with D hard to call. Trimming took off 0 bases at V and 0 bases at J, with 9 bases between the two ends. The length of the CDR3 is 15 residues. Germline assignment: CDR1 SGHRS and CDR2 YFSETQ. Here the CDR3 DNA reads TGCGCCAGCAGCTTGGTAACAGAGATGAACACTGAAGCTTTCTTT. Translation: CASSLVTEMNTEAFF.

The CDR3 loop reads CASSEGVVATNEKLFF. CDR3 DNA: TGTGCCAGCAGTGAAGGTGTTGTTGCAACTAATGAAAAACTGTTTTTT. V is TRBV6-1 and J is TRBJ1-4; D not resolved. The V end lost 1 base, the J end lost 0 bases, and 9 bases lay between the germline ends. Looked up from germline, CDR1 is MNHNS and CDR2 is SASEGT. The CDR3 runs 16 residues.